A selection of T cell receptor beta chains follows, all from one sample in a study of blood T cell repertoires in COVID-19. Produced via immunoSEQ multiplex PCR; TCRdb's table is partial and in-frame only. The table lists some 67,000 clones, roughly three quarters of them singletons. The sequenced material came from peripheral blood. These receptors originate from a woman aged 55-69 years with acute or convalescent COVID-19. Each CDR3 is given with its conserved first and last residue. Fields, in order: V gene, J gene, D gene, clone size, CDR3 DNA, CDR3 protein. D genes are given only for firm matches. Rows give clone size only sometimes, using once, few, many, or a class for an expanded clone.

v_gene: TRBV5-4; j_gene: TRBJ2-5; d_gene: TRBD1; abundance: .; CDR3nt: TGTGCCAGCAGCCGGACAGGGGTCCAAGAGACCCAGTACTTC; CDR3aa: CASSRTGVQETQYF
v_gene: TRBV6-6; j_gene: TRBJ1-2; d_gene: .; abundance: .; CDR3nt: TGTGCCAGCAGTTACACGAGTGGCTACACCTTC; CDR3aa: CASSYTSGYTF
v_gene: TRBV5-1; j_gene: TRBJ2-2; d_gene: TRBD1; abundance: few; CDR3nt: TGCGCCAGCAGCTTGTTGGGACAGGTCAACACCGGGGAGCTGTTTTTT; CDR3aa: CASSLLGQVNTGELFF
v_gene: TRBV7-2; j_gene: TRBJ1-2; d_gene: TRBD1; abundance: .; CDR3nt: TGTGCCAGCAGCTTAGGACAGGGGGTGTTCTATGGCTACACCTTC; CDR3aa: CASSLGQGVFYGYTF
v_gene: TRBV19; j_gene: TRBJ1-1; d_gene: TRBD1; abundance: .; CDR3nt: TGTGCCAGTAGTTCGCGGACAGGGTGGAACACTGAAGCTTTCTTT; CDR3aa: CASSSRTGWNTEAFF
v_gene: TRBV19; j_gene: TRBJ1-1; d_gene: .; abundance: .; CDR3nt: TGTGCCAGTAGTATAGATCCTCTCCGACTGGGCACTGAAGCTTTCTTT; CDR3aa: CASSIDPLRLGTEAFF
v_gene: TRBV19; j_gene: TRBJ1-1; d_gene: .; abundance: few; CDR3nt: TGTGCCAGTAGTATGCGTGGGGAGACGGGGGGCGCGAAAACTGAAGCTTTCTTT; CDR3aa: CASSMRGETGGAKTEAFF
v_gene: TRBV18; j_gene: TRBJ2-7; d_gene: .; abundance: .; CDR3nt: TGTGCCAGCTCACTCACGACCGGGGAGCAGTACTTC; CDR3aa: CASSLTTGEQYF
v_gene: TRBV5-5; j_gene: TRBJ1-2; d_gene: TRBD1; abundance: .; CDR3nt: TGTGCCAGCAGCGGGGGACAGACCCACTATGGCTACACCTTC; CDR3aa: CASSGGQTHYGYTF
v_gene: TRBV21-1; j_gene: TRBJ2-5; d_gene: .; abundance: .; CDR3nt: TGTGCCAGCAGCAAACGGGCCAGGGGGCCTGAACTGGAGACCCAGTACTTC; CDR3aa: CASSKRARGPELETQYF
v_gene: TRBV11-2; j_gene: TRBJ2-3; d_gene: TRBD1; abundance: few; CDR3nt: TGTGCCAGCAGACCATCGACAGGGCGGACGCAGTATTTT; CDR3aa: CASRPSTGRTQYF
v_gene: TRBV12-3/TRBV12-4; j_gene: TRBJ2-5; d_gene: TRBD2; abundance: .; CDR3nt: TGTGCCAGCAGTCCGACTAGCCCGCAGACCCAGTACTTC; CDR3aa: CASSPTSPQTQYF
v_gene: TRBV7-8; j_gene: TRBJ2-7; d_gene: .; abundance: .; CDR3nt: TGTGCCAGCACCGCGGCAGGGCCGAGCAACGAGCAGTACTTC; CDR3aa: CASTAAGPSNEQYF
v_gene: TRBV7-8; j_gene: TRBJ1-1; d_gene: TRBD1; abundance: once; CDR3nt: TGTGCCAGCAGCCGGGACAGATACACTGAAGCTTTCTTT; CDR3aa: CASSRDRYTEAFF
v_gene: TRBV7-8; j_gene: TRBJ2-7; d_gene: .; abundance: once; CDR3nt: TGTGCCAGCAGCTTATCCTGGAGCTCCTACGAGCAGTACTTC; CDR3aa: CASSLSWSSYEQYF
v_gene: TRBV19; j_gene: TRBJ1-2; d_gene: .; abundance: few; CDR3nt: TGTGCCAGTAGCCAGGGAGGGTACGGCTATGGCTACACCTTC; CDR3aa: CASSQGGYGYGYTF
v_gene: TRBV5-4; j_gene: TRBJ2-7; d_gene: TRBD1; abundance: .; CDR3nt: TGTGCCAGCAGCCCAAGGGACAGCTACGAGCAGTACTTC; CDR3aa: CASSPRDSYEQYF